This TCR beta chain was sequenced in a study of blood T cells in healthy people across ages. PBMCs, at least 6.5 million per sample, were isolated. Extraction yielded at least 5 micrograms of total RNA per sample. The CDR3 is 16 residues long. Germline V gives CDR1 MNHEY, CDR2 SMNVEV (reference sequence). With 0 bases clipped from V and 2 bases from J, the junction kept 6 bases outside the gene matches. This clonotype was detected a few times. Using a J-beta primer mix together with a sample-barcoded 5' primer, a second PCR was run for roughly 6 to 11 cycles. TCRdb called the 5' RACE reads again in MiXCR, with one record for every CDR3 protein. The sample consists of 750,000 or so distinct CDR3 sequences, 20% to 25% of them appearing once. These data are also associated with another study on T cells of mothers and their children. This second study says: Each donor was one of three healthy Caucasian mothers or one of their six children. Over 9.5 million TCR beta CDR3 reads were obtained from each mother, and approximately 3 million from each child.

The sequenced sample was blood. V gene TRBV27 combines with J gene TRBJ2-7, with 8 positions matching TRBD2. This receptor was identified in a boy younger than 18 in good health. The CDR3 nucleotides are TGTGCCAGCAGTTTATCGGGGGGTAGCGGGACCTACGAGCAGTACTTC. Translated, it gives CASSLSGGSGTYEQYF.